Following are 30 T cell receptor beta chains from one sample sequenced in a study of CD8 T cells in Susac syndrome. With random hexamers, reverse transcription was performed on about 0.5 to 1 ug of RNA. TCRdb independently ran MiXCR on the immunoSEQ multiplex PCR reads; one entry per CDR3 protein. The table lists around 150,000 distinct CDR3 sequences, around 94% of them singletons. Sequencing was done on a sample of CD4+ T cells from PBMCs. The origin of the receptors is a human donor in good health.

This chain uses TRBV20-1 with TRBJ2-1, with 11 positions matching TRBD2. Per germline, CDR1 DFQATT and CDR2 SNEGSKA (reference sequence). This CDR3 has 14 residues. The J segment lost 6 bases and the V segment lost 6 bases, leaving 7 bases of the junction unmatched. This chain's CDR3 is CSAPGTSGGNEQFF. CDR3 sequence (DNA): TGCAGTGCCCCTGGGACTAGCGGTGGCAATGAGCAGTTCTTC.

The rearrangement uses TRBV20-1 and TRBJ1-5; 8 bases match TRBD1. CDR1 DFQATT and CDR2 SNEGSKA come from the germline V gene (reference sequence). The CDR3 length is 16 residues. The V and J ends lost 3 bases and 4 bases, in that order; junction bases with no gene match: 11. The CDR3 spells CSARATGGPQNQPQHF. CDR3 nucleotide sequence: TGCAGTGCTAGGGCCACAGGGGGGCCACAGAATCAGCCCCAGCATTTT.

Here the CDR3 reads CASSEYNYGYTF. The CDR3, as DNA: TGTGCCAGCAGTGAATACAACTATGGCTACACCTTC. The chain has TRBV6-1 and TRBJ1-2; D not resolved. CDR3 length: 12 residues. Trimming took 2 bases from V and 2 from J, leaving 3 bases between them. The germline V gene encodes CDR1 MNHNS and CDR2 SASEGT.

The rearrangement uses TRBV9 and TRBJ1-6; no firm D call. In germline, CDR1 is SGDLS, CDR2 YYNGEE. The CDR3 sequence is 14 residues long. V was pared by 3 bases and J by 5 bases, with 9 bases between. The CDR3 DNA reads TGTGCCAGCAGCGAGGGAATAAATAATTCACCCCTCCACTTT. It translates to CASSEGINNSPLHF.

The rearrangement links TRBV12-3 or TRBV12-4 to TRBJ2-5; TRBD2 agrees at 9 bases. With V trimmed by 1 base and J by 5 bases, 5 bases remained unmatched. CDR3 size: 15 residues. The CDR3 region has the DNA TGTGCCAGCAGTTTAGGCGGGACTAGCACGGAGACCCAGTACTTC. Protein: CASSLGGTSTETQYF.

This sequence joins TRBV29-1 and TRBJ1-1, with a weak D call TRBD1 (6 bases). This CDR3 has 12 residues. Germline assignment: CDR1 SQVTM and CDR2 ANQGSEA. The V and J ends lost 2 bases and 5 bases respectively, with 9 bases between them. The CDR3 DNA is TGCAGCGTTGAACCAGGGGCAACTGAAGCTTTCTTT. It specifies CSVEPGATEAFF.

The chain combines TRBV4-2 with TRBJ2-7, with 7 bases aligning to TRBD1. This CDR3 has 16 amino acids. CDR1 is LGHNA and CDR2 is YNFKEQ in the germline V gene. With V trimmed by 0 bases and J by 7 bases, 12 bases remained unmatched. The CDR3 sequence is CASSQDFGTARGEQYF. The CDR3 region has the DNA TGTGCCAGCAGCCAAGACTTCGGGACAGCCAGAGGGGAGCAGTACTTC.

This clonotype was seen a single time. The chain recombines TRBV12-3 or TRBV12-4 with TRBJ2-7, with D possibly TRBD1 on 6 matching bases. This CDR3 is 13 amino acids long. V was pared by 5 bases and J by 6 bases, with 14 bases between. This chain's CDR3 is CASSPRGFSEQYF. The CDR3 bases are TGTGCCAGCAGTCCAAGGGGGTTCTCCGAGCAGTACTTC.

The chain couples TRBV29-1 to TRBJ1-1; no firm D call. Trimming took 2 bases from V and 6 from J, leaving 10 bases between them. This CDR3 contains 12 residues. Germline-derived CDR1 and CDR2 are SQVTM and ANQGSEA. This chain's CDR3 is CSVEMVGAEAFF. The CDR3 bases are TGCAGCGTTGAAATGGTTGGGGCTGAAGCTTTCTTT.

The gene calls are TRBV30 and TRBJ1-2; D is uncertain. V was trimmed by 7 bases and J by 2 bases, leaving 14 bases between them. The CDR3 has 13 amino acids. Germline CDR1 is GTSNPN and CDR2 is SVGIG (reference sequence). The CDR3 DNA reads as TGTGCCTACAAAGGACTGATGAACTATGGCTACACCTTC. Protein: CAYKGLMNYGYTF.

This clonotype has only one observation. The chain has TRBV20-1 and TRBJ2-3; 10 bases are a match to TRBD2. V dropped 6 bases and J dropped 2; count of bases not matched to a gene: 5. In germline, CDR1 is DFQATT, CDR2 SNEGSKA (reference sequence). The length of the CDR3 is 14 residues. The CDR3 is CSARGTSDTDTQYF. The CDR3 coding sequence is TGCAGTGCGCGAGGGACTAGCGACACAGATACGCAGTATTTT.

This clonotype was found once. CDR3 region: CASQTGPNQPQHF. CDR3 DNA: TGTGCCAGCCAGACCGGTCCTAATCAGCCCCAGCATTTT. The genes are TRBV28 and TRBJ1-5, with D unclear. This CDR3 contains 13 residues. The V gene's germline CDR1 is MDHEN and CDR2 SYDVKM. V lost 8 bases and J 4 bases, leaving 12 bases between the germline ends.

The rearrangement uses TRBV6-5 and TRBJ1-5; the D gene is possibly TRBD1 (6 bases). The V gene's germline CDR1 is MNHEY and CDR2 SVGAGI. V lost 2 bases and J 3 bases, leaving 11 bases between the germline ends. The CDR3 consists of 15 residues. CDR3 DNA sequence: TGTGCCAGCAGTTACACCAGGGGACTCAATCAGCCCCAGCATTTT. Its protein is CASSYTRGLNQPQHF.

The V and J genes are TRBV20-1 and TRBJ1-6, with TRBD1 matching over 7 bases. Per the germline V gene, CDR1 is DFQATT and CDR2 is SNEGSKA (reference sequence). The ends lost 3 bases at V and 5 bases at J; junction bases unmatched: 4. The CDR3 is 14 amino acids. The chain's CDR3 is CSARRDSNNSPLHF. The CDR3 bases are TGCAGTGCTAGGAGGGACAGTAATAATTCACCCCTCCACTTT.

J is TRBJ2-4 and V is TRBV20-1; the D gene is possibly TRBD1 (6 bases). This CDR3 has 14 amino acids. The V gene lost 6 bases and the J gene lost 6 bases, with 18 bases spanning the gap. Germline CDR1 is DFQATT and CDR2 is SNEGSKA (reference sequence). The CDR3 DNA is TGCAGTGCCCAAAGGGGGTCCGCAAGAAACATTCAGTACTTC. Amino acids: CSAQRGSARNIQYF.

The CDR3 region has the DNA TGTGCCACCAGCCCTGGGAGTAACTATGGCTACACCTTC. It specifies CATSPGSNYGYTF. V gene TRBV24-1 combines with J gene TRBJ1-2; D call uncertain. This CDR3 has 13 amino acids. Trimming pared 7 bases from V and 1 base from J, leaving 9 bases between. Germline V gene sequence: CDR1 KGHDR, CDR2 SFDVKD.

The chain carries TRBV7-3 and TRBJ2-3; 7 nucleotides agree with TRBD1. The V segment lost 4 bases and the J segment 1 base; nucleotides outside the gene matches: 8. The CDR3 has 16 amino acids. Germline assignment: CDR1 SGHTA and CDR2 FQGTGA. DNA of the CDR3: TGTGCCAGCAGCTCCCGTAAGGGGACAGGCACAGATACGCAGTATTTT. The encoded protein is CASSSRKGTGTDTQYF.

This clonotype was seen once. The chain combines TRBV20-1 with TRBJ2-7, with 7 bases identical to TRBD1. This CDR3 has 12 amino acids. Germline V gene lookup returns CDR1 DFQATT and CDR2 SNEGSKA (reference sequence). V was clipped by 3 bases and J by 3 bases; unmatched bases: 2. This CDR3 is CSARTGNYEQYF. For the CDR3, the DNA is TGCAGTGCTAGGACAGGGAACTACGAGCAGTACTTC.

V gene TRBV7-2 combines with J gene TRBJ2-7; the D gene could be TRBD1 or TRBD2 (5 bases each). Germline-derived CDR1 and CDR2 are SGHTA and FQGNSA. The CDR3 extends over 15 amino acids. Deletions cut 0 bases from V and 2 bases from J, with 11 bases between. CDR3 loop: CASSLAEGPPYEQYF. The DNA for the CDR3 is TGTGCCAGCAGCTTAGCAGAGGGACCTCCCTACGAGCAGTACTTC.

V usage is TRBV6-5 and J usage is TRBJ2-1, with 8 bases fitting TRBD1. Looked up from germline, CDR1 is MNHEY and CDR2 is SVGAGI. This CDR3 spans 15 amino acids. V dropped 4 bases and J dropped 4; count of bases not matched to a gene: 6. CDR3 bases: TGTGCCAGCAGTTGGGACAGGAGGGCATACAATGAGCAGTTCTTC. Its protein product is CASSWDRRAYNEQFF.

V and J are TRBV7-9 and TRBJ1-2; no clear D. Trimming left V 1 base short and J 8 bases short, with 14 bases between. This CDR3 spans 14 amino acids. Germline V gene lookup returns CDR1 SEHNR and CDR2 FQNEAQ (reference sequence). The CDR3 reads CASSLGGLRKGYTF. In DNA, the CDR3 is TGTGCCAGCAGCTTAGGAGGCCTCCGGAAAGGCTACACCTTC.

The CDR3 here is CSVSPMNTGELFF. The CDR3 nucleotides are TGCAGCGTTTCTCCCATGAACACCGGGGAGCTGTTTTTT. V and J are TRBV29-1 and TRBJ2-2; D remains ambiguous. The CDR3 is 13 residues long. Trimming shortened V by 5 bases and J by 1 base, and 8 bases separated the two germline ends. The germline CDR1 and CDR2 sequences are SQVTM and ANQGSEA.

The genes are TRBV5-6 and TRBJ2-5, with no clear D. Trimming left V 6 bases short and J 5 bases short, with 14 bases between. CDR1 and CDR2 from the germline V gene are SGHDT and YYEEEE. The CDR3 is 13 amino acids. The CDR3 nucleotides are TGTGCCAGCACCTTAAGGGCAGCGGAGACCCAGTACTTC. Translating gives CASTLRAAETQYF.

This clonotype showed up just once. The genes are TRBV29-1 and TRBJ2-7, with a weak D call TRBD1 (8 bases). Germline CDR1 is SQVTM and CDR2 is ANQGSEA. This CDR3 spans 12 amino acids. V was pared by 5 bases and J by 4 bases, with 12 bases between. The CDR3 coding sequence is TGCAGCGTTACAGGGGGGGGATACGAGCAGTACTTC. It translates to CSVTGGGYEQYF.

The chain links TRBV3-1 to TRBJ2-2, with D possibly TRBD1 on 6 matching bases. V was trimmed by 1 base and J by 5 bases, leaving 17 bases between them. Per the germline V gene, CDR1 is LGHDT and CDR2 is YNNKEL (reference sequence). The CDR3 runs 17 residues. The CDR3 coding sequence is TGTGCCAGCAGCCAAGTAGGTGGCAGGACAGTTACCGGGGAGCTGTTTTTT. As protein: CASSQVGGRTVTGELFF.

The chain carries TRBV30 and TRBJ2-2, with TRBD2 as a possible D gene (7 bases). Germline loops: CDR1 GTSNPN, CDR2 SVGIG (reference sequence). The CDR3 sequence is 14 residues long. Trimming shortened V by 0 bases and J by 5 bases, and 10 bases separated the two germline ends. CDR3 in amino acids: CAWSVRGGTGELFF. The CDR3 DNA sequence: TGTGCCTGGAGTGTCAGGGGAGGGACCGGGGAGCTGTTTTTT.

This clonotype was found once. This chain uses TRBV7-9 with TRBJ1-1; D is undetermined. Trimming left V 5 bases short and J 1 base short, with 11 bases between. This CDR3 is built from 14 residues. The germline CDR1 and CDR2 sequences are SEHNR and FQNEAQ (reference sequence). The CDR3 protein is CASSPPSRNTEAFF. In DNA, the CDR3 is TGTGCCAGCAGCCCCCCGTCAAGGAACACTGAAGCTTTCTTT. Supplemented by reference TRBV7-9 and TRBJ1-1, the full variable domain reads DTGVSQNPRHKITKRGQNVTFRCDPISEHNRLYWYRQTLGQGPEFLTYFQNEAQLEKSRLLSDRFSAERPKGSFSTLEIQRTEQGDSAMYLCASSPPSRNTEAFFGQGTRLTVV.

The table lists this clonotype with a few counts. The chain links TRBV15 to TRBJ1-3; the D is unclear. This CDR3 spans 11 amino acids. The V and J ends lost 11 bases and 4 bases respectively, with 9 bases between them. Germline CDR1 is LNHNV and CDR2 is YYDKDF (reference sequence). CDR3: CASSRGNTIYF. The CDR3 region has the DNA TGTGCCTCCTCACGCGGAAACACCATATATTTT.

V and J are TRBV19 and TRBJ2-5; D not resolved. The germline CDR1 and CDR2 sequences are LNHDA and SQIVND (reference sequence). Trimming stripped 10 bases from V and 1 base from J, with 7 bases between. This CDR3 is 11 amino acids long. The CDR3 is CATTAQETQYF. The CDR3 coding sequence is TGTGCCACTACAGCCCAAGAGACCCAGTACTTC.

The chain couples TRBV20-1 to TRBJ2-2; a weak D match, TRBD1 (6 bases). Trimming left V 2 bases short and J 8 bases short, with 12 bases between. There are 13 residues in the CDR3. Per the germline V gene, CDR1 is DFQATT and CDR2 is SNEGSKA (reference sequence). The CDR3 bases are TGCAGTGCTAGATTTCAGGGGCGAGGGGAGCTGTTTTTT. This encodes CSARFQGRGELFF.